This T cell receptor (beta chain) was identified during a study of CD8+CD57+ T cells in acquired aplastic anemia. Study context: On average, sorted CD4+ and CD8+ cells gave 3.2 ug of DNA. Notes on the study in general: Over 25 CD8+ CDR3 sequences occurred in both the patients and the controls.

For CDR3 and TCR beta VDJ profiling, genomic DNA was the template used. TCRdb reprocessed the reads with MiXCR, giving one entry per CDR3 protein. The top ten clones hold around 80% of a sample with approximately 80,000 distinct CDR3 sequences, 60% to 75% of them seen once. Patients chosen for sequencing had CD8+CD57+ cells that had expanded, as shown by flow cytometry. All patients had severe acquired aplastic anemia. Patients were therapy-naive when their blood was sampled. Trimming left V 3 bases short and J 5 bases short, with 10 bases between. This CDR3 has 13 residues. Germline CDR1 reads SNHLY; CDR2 reads FYNNEI. This clonotype was found a few times. As yet, its antigen is unknown.

The source of this sequence is a human donor with aplastic anemia. The J gene is TRBJ2-5, the V gene TRBV2; tentatively, D is TRBD2 (7 bases). The sequencing sample was made of sorted CD4+, CD8+, or CD8+CD57+ T cells (not recorded which) from PBMCs. The CDR3: CASSDGGRETQYF. In DNA, the CDR3 is TGTGCCAGCAGTGACGGGGGGCGGGAGACCCAGTACTTC.